This is a list of T cell receptor beta chains from one sample in a study of blood T cell repertoires in COVID-19. The protocol was immunoSEQ multiplex PCR, while the TCRdb copy is restricted to in-frame clones and leaves out a portion. The table shows 150,000 to 200,000 clones, with approximately 87% occurring only once. The sequenced material came from peripheral blood. These receptors were taken from a woman aged 65 to 85 with acute or convalescent COVID-19. CDR3s include the opening cysteine and the closing phenylalanine or tryptophan. The D gene is left open where the match is weak. Clone size appears in some rows only: once, few, many, or a class for an expanded clone.

J gene: TRBJ2-1
D gene: TRBD2
V gene: TRBV7-2
clone size: NA
CDR3 protein: CASRPGTSSYNEQFF
CDR3 DNA: TGTGCCAGCAGGCCTGGGACTAGCTCCTACAATGAGCAGTTCTTC

J gene: TRBJ2-7
D gene: TRBD2
V gene: TRBV4-1
clone size: NA
CDR3 protein: CASSLTSGGSYEQYF
CDR3 DNA: TGCGCCAGCAGCCTGACTAGCGGGGGGTCTTACGAGCAGTACTTC

J gene: TRBJ2-1
D gene: NA
V gene: TRBV2
clone size: NA
CDR3 protein: CASTVTTEAYNEQFF
CDR3 DNA: TGTGCCAGCACTGTCACGACAGAGGCCTACAATGAGCAGTTCTTC

J gene: TRBJ1-1
D gene: TRBD1
V gene: TRBV5-1
clone size: NA
CDR3 protein: CASSLGGTGGTRAFF
CDR3 DNA: TGCGCCAGCAGCTTGGGAGGGACAGGGGGCACGAGAGCTTTCTTT

J gene: TRBJ1-3
D gene: NA
V gene: TRBV3-1/TRBV3-2
clone size: NA
CDR3 protein: CASSQSSGNTIYF
CDR3 DNA: TGTGCCAGCAGCCAGAGCTCTGGAAACACCATATATTTT

J gene: TRBJ1-2
D gene: NA
V gene: TRBV2
clone size: NA
CDR3 protein: CASRTWGVGEDGYTF
CDR3 DNA: TGTGCCAGCAGGACATGGGGGGTCGGGGAAGATGGCTACACCTTC

J gene: TRBJ1-2
D gene: TRBD1
V gene: TRBV19
clone size: NA
CDR3 protein: CASSMGDSETYGYTF
CDR3 DNA: TGTGCCAGTAGTATGGGGGACAGCGAGACCTATGGCTACACCTTC

J gene: TRBJ1-2
D gene: NA
V gene: TRBV5-4
clone size: NA
CDR3 protein: CASSLDPGNYGYTF
CDR3 DNA: TGTGCCAGCAGCTTGGATCCGGGGAACTATGGCTACACCTTC

J gene: TRBJ2-3
D gene: NA
V gene: TRBV2
clone size: NA
CDR3 protein: CASSEVLSTDTQYF
CDR3 DNA: TGTGCCAGCAGTGAAGTCCTCAGCACAGATACGCAGTATTTT

J gene: TRBJ1-3
D gene: NA
V gene: TRBV27
clone size: once
CDR3 protein: CASSSRKTGNTIYF
CDR3 DNA: TGTGCCAGCAGTTCCCGTAAAACTGGAAACACCATATATTTT

J gene: TRBJ1-6
D gene: TRBD1
V gene: TRBV19
clone size: NA
CDR3 protein: CASSTGQGHNSPLHF
CDR3 DNA: TGTGCCAGTAGTACTGGACAGGGACACAATTCACCCCTCCACTTT

J gene: TRBJ2-2
D gene: NA
V gene: TRBV6-2/TRBV6-3
clone size: NA
CDR3 protein: CASSYFPGRGTGELFF
CDR3 DNA: TGTGCCAGCAGTTACTTTCCAGGGCGCGGCACCGGGGAGCTGTTTTTT

J gene: TRBJ2-1
D gene: NA
V gene: TRBV6-5
clone size: once
CDR3 protein: CASSYGSGTYNEQFF
CDR3 DNA: TGTGCCAGCAGTTATGGGTCGGGTACCTACAATGAGCAGTTCTTC

J gene: TRBJ1-2
D gene: TRBD1
V gene: TRBV5-4
clone size: NA
CDR3 protein: CASSARDRGRLNYGYTF
CDR3 DNA: TGTGCCAGCAGCGCACGGGACAGGGGGCGACTTAACTATGGCTACACCTTC

J gene: TRBJ1-6
D gene: NA
V gene: TRBV18
clone size: once
CDR3 protein: CASSNQDGSPLHF
CDR3 DNA: TGTGCCAGCTCAAACCAGGATGGTTCACCCCTCCACTTT

J gene: TRBJ2-1
D gene: NA
V gene: TRBV11-2
clone size: NA
CDR3 protein: CASRGLTGQNNEQFF
CDR3 DNA: TGTGCCAGCAGGGGCTTAACGGGACAAAACAATGAGCAGTTCTTC

J gene: TRBJ1-1
D gene: TRBD1
V gene: TRBV19
clone size: NA
CDR3 protein: CASSILPRGSEAFF
CDR3 DNA: TGTGCCAGTAGTATACTCCCCAGGGGGTCTGAAGCTTTCTTT

J gene: TRBJ1-5
D gene: NA
V gene: TRBV6-2/TRBV6-3
clone size: NA
CDR3 protein: CASSYRGTSNQPQHF
CDR3 DNA: TGTGCCAGCAGTTACAGGGGAACTAGCAATCAGCCCCAGCATTTT

J gene: TRBJ1-5
D gene: NA
V gene: TRBV3-1/TRBV3-2
clone size: NA
CDR3 protein: CASSQGLSQPQHF
CDR3 DNA: TGTGCCAGCAGCCAGGGCCTTAGTCAGCCCCAGCATTTT

J gene: TRBJ2-5
D gene: TRBD1
V gene: TRBV7-8
clone size: NA
CDR3 protein: CASSLVGGETQYF
CDR3 DNA: TGTGCCAGCAGCTTAGTAGGGGGCGAGACCCAGTACTTC

J gene: TRBJ1-2
D gene: TRBD1
V gene: TRBV3-1/TRBV3-2
clone size: NA
CDR3 protein: CASSLSGTGALATF
CDR3 DNA: TGTGCCAGCAGCCTGTCCGGGACAGGGGCCCTCGCCACCTTC

J gene: TRBJ1-5
D gene: NA
V gene: TRBV2
clone size: NA
CDR3 protein: CASSAPGGTGNQPQHF
CDR3 DNA: TGTGCCAGCAGCGCCCCGGGGGGTACCGGCAATCAGCCCCAGCATTTT

J gene: TRBJ1-5
D gene: TRBD1
V gene: TRBV29-1
clone size: NA
CDR3 protein: CSALTGGNQPQHF
CDR3 DNA: TGCAGCGCTCTGACAGGGGGCAATCAGCCCCAGCATTTT

J gene: TRBJ1-1
D gene: NA
V gene: TRBV14
clone size: NA
CDR3 protein: CASSQFSGTGGAFF
CDR3 DNA: TGTGCCAGCAGCCAATTTTCGGGGACTGGGGGGGCTTTCTTT

J gene: TRBJ1-2
D gene: NA
V gene: TRBV28
clone size: NA
CDR3 protein: CASSLAGVVYGCTF
CDR3 DNA: TGTGCCAGCAGTTTAGCAGGGGTTGTTTATGGCTGCACCTTC

J gene: TRBJ1-2
D gene: NA
V gene: TRBV9
clone size: NA
CDR3 protein: CASSAGGSYGYTF
CDR3 DNA: TGTGCCAGCAGCGCCGGAGGCAGCTATGGCTACACCTTC

J gene: TRBJ1-1
D gene: NA
V gene: TRBV6-5
clone size: NA
CDR3 protein: CASSLDRVRTEAFF
CDR3 DNA: TGTGCCAGCAGTTTGGACAGAGTAAGGACTGAAGCTTTCTTT

J gene: TRBJ1-2
D gene: TRBD1
V gene: TRBV11-2
clone size: NA
CDR3 protein: CASSLRGGVGYTF
CDR3 DNA: TGTGCCAGCAGCTTAAGAGGGGGCGTAGGCTACACCTTC

J gene: TRBJ2-1
D gene: TRBD1
V gene: TRBV6-4
clone size: NA
CDR3 protein: CASSDGGTGFGQFF
CDR3 DNA: TGTGCCAGCAGTGACGGAGGGACAGGGTTTGGGCAGTTCTTC

J gene: TRBJ1-2
D gene: NA
V gene: TRBV3-1/TRBV3-2
clone size: NA
CDR3 protein: CASRPRGAGGYTF
CDR3 DNA: TGTGCCAGCAGACCTCGCGGGGCCGGTGGCTACACCTTC

J gene: TRBJ1-3
D gene: TRBD1
V gene: TRBV28
clone size: NA
CDR3 protein: CASSPGQGVSGNTIYF
CDR3 DNA: TGTGCCAGCAGTCCCGGACAGGGAGTCTCTGGAAACACCATATATTTT

J gene: TRBJ2-1
D gene: TRBD1
V gene: TRBV19
clone size: NA
CDR3 protein: CASGSGGNGKNEQFF
CDR3 DNA: TGTGCCAGTGGGTCAGGGGGCAACGGTAAGAATGAGCAGTTCTTC

J gene: TRBJ1-2
D gene: NA
V gene: TRBV19
clone size: NA
CDR3 protein: CASSVGGRRYGYTF
CDR3 DNA: TGTGCCAGTAGTGTCGGCGGGCGCCGCTATGGCTACACCTTC

J gene: TRBJ2-7
D gene: TRBD2
V gene: TRBV2
clone size: NA
CDR3 protein: CASRLAGLGHEQYF
CDR3 DNA: TGTGCCAGCAGGCTAGCGGGGCTTGGCCACGAGCAGTACTTC

J gene: TRBJ1-1
D gene: NA
V gene: TRBV5-8
clone size: NA
CDR3 protein: CASSFRGFSEAFF
CDR3 DNA: TGTGCCAGCAGTTTCCGAGGGTTCTCTGAAGCTTTCTTT

J gene: TRBJ2-5
D gene: NA
V gene: TRBV5-5
clone size: NA
CDR3 protein: CASSFTAGEETQYF
CDR3 DNA: TGTGCCAGCAGCTTTACGGCAGGGGAGGAGACCCAGTACTTC

J gene: TRBJ1-1
D gene: NA
V gene: TRBV7-9
clone size: NA
CDR3 protein: CASSPSRDTEAFF
CDR3 DNA: TGTGCCAGCAGCCCCTCAAGAGACACTGAAGCTTTCTTT

J gene: TRBJ1-5
D gene: NA
V gene: TRBV5-8
clone size: few
CDR3 protein: CASSLGSRGWGQPQHF
CDR3 DNA: TGTGCCAGCAGCTTGGGGAGTCGAGGGTGGGGACAGCCCCAGCATTTT

J gene: TRBJ2-7
D gene: NA
V gene: TRBV2
clone size: NA
CDR3 protein: CASSITKTYEQYF
CDR3 DNA: TGTGCCAGCAGTATAACTAAGACCTACGAGCAGTACTTC

J gene: TRBJ2-1
D gene: TRBD1
V gene: TRBV10-3
clone size: NA
CDR3 protein: CAINRQGAYNEQFF
CDR3 DNA: TGTGCCATCAACCGACAGGGAGCGTACAATGAGCAGTTCTTC

J gene: TRBJ1-5
D gene: NA
V gene: TRBV6-2/TRBV6-3
clone size: NA
CDR3 protein: CASSYSSGVGQPQHF
CDR3 DNA: TGTGCCAGCAGTTACTCGAGCGGGGTAGGTCAGCCCCAGCATTTT

J gene: TRBJ2-7
D gene: TRBD1
V gene: TRBV10-3
clone size: NA
CDR3 protein: CAISGRQGVGSEQYF
CDR3 DNA: TGTGCCATCAGTGGTAGACAGGGGGTTGGTAGCGAGCAGTACTTC

J gene: TRBJ2-7
D gene: NA
V gene: TRBV6-5
clone size: NA
CDR3 protein: CASSYGASWYF
CDR3 DNA: TGTGCCAGCAGTTACGGCGCTAGCTGGTACTTC

J gene: TRBJ1-1
D gene: NA
V gene: TRBV10-1
clone size: NA
CDR3 protein: CASSENLGGRAFF
CDR3 DNA: TGCGCCAGCAGTGAGAATTTGGGAGGGAGGGCTTTCTTT

J gene: TRBJ2-3
D gene: NA
V gene: TRBV5-1
clone size: NA
CDR3 protein: CASRLLGGFTDTQYF
CDR3 DNA: TGCGCCAGCAGGTTACTAGGGGGATTCACAGATACGCAGTATTTT

J gene: TRBJ1-6
D gene: NA
V gene: TRBV6-6
clone size: NA
CDR3 protein: CASSSRGGRESPLHF
CDR3 DNA: TGTGCCAGCAGTTCCCGGGGGGGCAGGGAGTCACCCCTCCACTTT

J gene: TRBJ1-1
D gene: NA
V gene: TRBV18
clone size: NA
CDR3 protein: CASSRNYERGNTEAFF
CDR3 DNA: TGTGCCAGCTCACGAAACTACGAAAGGGGGAACACTGAAGCTTTCTTT

J gene: TRBJ1-5
D gene: TRBD1
V gene: TRBV5-6
clone size: NA
CDR3 protein: CASSGGTGKQPQHF
CDR3 DNA: TGTGCCAGCAGCGGGGGGACAGGCAAACAGCCCCAGCATTTT

J gene: TRBJ2-5
D gene: NA
V gene: TRBV11-2
clone size: NA
CDR3 protein: CASPEGYQETQYF
CDR3 DNA: TGTGCCAGCCCCGAGGGTTACCAAGAGACCCAGTACTTC

J gene: TRBJ2-7
D gene: NA
V gene: TRBV9
clone size: NA
CDR3 protein: CASSADTKSYEQYF
CDR3 DNA: TGTGCCAGCAGCGCTGACACAAAGAGCTACGAGCAGTACTTC

J gene: TRBJ2-2
D gene: NA
V gene: TRBV5-1
clone size: once
CDR3 protein: CASSLVGGGELFF
CDR3 DNA: TGCGCCAGCAGCTTGGTCGGGGGCGGGGAGCTGTTTTTT

J gene: TRBJ2-7
D gene: TRBD1
V gene: TRBV19
clone size: NA
CDR3 protein: CASSDRGSYEQYF
CDR3 DNA: TGTGCCAGTAGCGACAGGGGATCCTACGAGCAGTACTTC

J gene: TRBJ2-3
D gene: NA
V gene: TRBV5-1
clone size: NA
CDR3 protein: CASSSGLTALTDTQYF
CDR3 DNA: TGCGCCAGCAGCTCCGGACTGACGGCCCTCACAGATACGCAGTATTTT

J gene: TRBJ2-1
D gene: TRBD2
V gene: TRBV6-6
clone size: once
CDR3 protein: CASSRKGLAGRYNEQFF
CDR3 DNA: TGTGCCAGCAGCCGAAAGGGACTAGCGGGACGTTATAATGAGCAGTTCTTC

J gene: TRBJ2-7
D gene: TRBD1
V gene: TRBV19
clone size: NA
CDR3 protein: CASSPGTGTYEQYF
CDR3 DNA: TGTGCCAGTAGTCCCGGGACAGGGACCTACGAGCAGTACTTC